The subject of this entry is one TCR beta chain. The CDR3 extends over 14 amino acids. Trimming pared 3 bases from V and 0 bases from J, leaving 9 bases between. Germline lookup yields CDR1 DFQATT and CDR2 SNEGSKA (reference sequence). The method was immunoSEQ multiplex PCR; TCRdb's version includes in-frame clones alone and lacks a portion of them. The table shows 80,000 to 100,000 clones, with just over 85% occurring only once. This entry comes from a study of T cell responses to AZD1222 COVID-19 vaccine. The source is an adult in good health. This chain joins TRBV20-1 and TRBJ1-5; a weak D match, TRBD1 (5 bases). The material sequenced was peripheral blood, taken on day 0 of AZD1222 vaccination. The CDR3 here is CSASFRASNQPQHF. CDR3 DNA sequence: TGCAGTGCTAGTTTCAGGGCTAGCAATCAGCCCCAGCATTTT.